The sequence of this T cell receptor beta chain was determined in a study of shared clonotypes between healthy human individuals. Study-wide points: Among donors, sharing of clonotypes was expected to be affected by sequencing depth. Non-shared clonotypes had lower generation probabilities than those shared by all four donors.

Some 30,000 T cell genomes (around 190 ng DNA) went into each sorted-subset replicate. Methods used by the authors: Because ImmunoSEQ provided only junction sequences with no quality scores, the filtering differed. Some clones are missing from TCRdb's copy, which holds only in-frame ones; the method was immunoSEQ multiplex PCR. V, J and clone size were drawn from that table, and D and trimming were deduced from the DNA. The sample includes 950,000 to 1,100,000 clones, about four fifths seen only once; the top ten take 0.5% to 0.65%. CDR1 SEHNR and CDR2 FQNEAQ come from the germline V gene (reference sequence). The V and J ends lost 5 bases and 5 bases respectively, with 6 bases between them. The CDR3 covers 11 residues. In the case of this clone: Its antigen remains unidentified.

This chain links TRBV7-9 with TRBJ1-1, with D uncertain. The clonotype was recovered from a man aged 18 to 35 in good health. Some clones in this sample may be carry-over from other donors' samples. Sequences were obtained from memory CD4+ T cells from PBMCs. Documented subset: CD45RA-negative fraction. CDR3 nucleotides: TGTGCCAGCAGCATCTCTACTGAAGCTTTCTTT. Translating gives CASSISTEAFF.